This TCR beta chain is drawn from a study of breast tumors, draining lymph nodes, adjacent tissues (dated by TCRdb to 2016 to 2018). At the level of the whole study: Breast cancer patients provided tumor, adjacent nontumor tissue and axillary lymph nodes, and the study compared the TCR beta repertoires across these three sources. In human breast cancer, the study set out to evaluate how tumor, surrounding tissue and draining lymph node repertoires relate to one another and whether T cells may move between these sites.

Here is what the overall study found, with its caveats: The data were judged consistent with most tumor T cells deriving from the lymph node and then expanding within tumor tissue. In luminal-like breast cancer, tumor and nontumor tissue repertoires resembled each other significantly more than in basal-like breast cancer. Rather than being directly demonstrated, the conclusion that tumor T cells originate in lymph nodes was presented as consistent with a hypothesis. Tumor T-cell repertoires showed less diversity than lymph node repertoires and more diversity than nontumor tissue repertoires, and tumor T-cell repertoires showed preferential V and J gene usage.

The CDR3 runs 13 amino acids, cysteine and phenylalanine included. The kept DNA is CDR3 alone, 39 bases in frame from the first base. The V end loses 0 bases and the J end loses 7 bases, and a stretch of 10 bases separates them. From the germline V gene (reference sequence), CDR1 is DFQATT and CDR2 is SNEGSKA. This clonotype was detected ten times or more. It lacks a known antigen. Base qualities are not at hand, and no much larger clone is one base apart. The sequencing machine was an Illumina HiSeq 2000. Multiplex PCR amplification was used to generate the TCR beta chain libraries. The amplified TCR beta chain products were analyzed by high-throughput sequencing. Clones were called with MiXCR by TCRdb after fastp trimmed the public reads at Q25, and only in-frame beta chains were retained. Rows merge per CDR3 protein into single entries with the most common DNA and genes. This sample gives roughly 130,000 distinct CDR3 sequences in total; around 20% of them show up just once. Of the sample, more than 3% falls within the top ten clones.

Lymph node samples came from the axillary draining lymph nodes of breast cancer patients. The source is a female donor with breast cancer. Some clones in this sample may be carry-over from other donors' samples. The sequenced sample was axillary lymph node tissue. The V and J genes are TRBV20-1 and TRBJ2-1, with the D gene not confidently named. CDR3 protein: CSARDPNFNEQFF. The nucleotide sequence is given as TGCAGTGCTAGAGATCCCAATTTTAATGAGCAGTTCTTC.